This TCR beta chain was profiled in a study of Ad26.COV2.S vaccination and SARS-CoV-2 variants. Points on this clone: Its specificity is unknown.

Data came from immunoSEQ multiplex PCR; TCRdb stores just in-frame clones and leaves some out. The repertoire holds some 250,000 clones, with roughly 90% as singletons. The treatment here: roughly 20 received Ad26.COV2.S at low or high dose, single or two shots; about 5 received placebo; per-sample allocation not given. Collection of the samples took place on day 63 after the first injection of vaccine or placebo. Study results and caveats: Spike-specific responses of CD8+ and CD4+ T cells were reported to display substantial breadth after vaccination. Comparable non-spike TCR breadth was observed in vaccine and placebo recipients. The study found higher spike-specific TCR breadth in vaccine than placebo recipients.

Germline CDR1 and CDR2: LGHDT and YNNKEL (reference sequence). V dropped 3 bases and J dropped 6; count of bases not matched to a gene: 4. The CDR3 covers 15 residues. This chain uses TRBV3-1 (or the pseudogene TRBV3-2) with TRBJ2-2; the match to TRBD2 covers 10 bases. The clonotype originates from a person between 18 and 60 years old who received the Ad26.COV2.S COVID-19 vaccine or a placebo. The source was peripheral blood, collected in a trial of Ad26.COV2.S vaccine versus placebo. CDR3 nucleotides: TGTGCCAGCAGCCAGAAAGCGGGAGGGCCCGGGGAGCTGTTTTTT. This sequence encodes CASSQKAGGPGELFF.